The entry that follows covers one TCR beta chain sequence. Its antigen is still unknown. The sample comes from a study of T cell responses to AZD1222 COVID-19 vaccine. Findings and limits, study-wide: Nearly half of the spike-specific TCRs reportedly recognize variant regions that carry no mutations. Spike-specific TCRs gained breadth and depth after people received two AZD1222 doses. Baseline antibody screening turned up just a handful of seropositive AZD1222 recipients. Donors skewed white British and female; clonal diversity was possibly underestimated.

TCRdb's copy holds only in-frame clones and misses some; the assay was immunoSEQ multiplex PCR. The repertoire holds under 150,000 clones, with 92% as singletons. With 5 bases removed from V and 4 bases from J, the gap between germline ends came to 13 bases. The CDR3 is made up of 14 amino acids. Germline V lookup: CDR1 MRHNA, CDR2 SNTAGT. The chain employs TRBV6-4 and TRBJ2-3; D is undetermined. This TCR was recovered from an adult in good health. The source material was peripheral blood, sampled on day 0 of AZD1222 vaccination. The DNA for the CDR3 is TGTGCCAGCAGTTATTTCGGTTACTCAGATACGCAGTATTTT. Translation: CASSYFGYSDTQYF.